This T cell receptor (beta chain) was identified during a study of control samples from healthy donors and cancer patients (TCRdb year 2020). Of note for this clone: Its antigen remains unidentified. No base-level quality is on record; no much larger clone is a single base apart.

The library came from the immunoSEQ multiplex PCR assay. The immuneACCESS repertoire file appears here via TCRdb, limited to in-frame rearrangements. These files lack a portion of the clones; in checked studies, under half of the deficit traces to unresolved V genes, and the cause of the others is not known. Present in this sample are about 52,000 clones, 85% to 95% of which were seen just once. The ten most abundant clones make up about 2.4% of the sample. The germline V gene supplies CDR1 SNHLY and CDR2 FYNNEI. The V and J ends are trimmed by 8 bases and 8 bases, leaving 12 bases between them. CDR3 length: 12 amino acids, cysteine to phenylalanine. The only DNA kept is the CDR3, 36 bases in frame from the first base.

Material: blood. Recombination joined TRBV2 with TRBJ1-4, with no D gene named confidently. The source is a man in his thirties or forties in good health. The CDR3 loop reads CASQREGEKLFF. The bases read TGTGCCAGCCAAAGGGAGGGCGAAAAACTGTTTTTT.